This TCR beta chain comes out of a study of blood T cell repertoires in COVID-19. Study context: Italy, Spain and the United States were the sources of the convalescent and acute COVID-19 samples. T cells, B-cell-depleted T cells, or PBMCs provided the cDNA or gDNA that served as material.

CDR3 size: 15 residues. Germline CDR1 reads LNHDA; CDR2 reads SQIVND (reference sequence). Losses at the gene ends were 7 bases for V and 4 bases for J; bases not matched to a gene: 11. Original methodology: Amplifying reference gene primers gave estimates of nucleated cell counts. Some clones are missing from TCRdb's copy, which holds only in-frame ones; the method was immunoSEQ multiplex PCR. The V and J calls and clone size were taken over from that table, and D and trimming were inferred from the DNA. The table lists 70,000 to 75,000 clones, roughly four fifths of them singletons. This clone was seen a few times.

The receptor was derived from a man between 65 and 85 years old with acute or convalescent COVID-19. The chain joins TRBV19 to TRBJ1-1; 8 bases are a match to TRBD1. What was sequenced was peripheral blood. The CDR3 loop reads CASNRQGAWGTEAFF. The DNA of the CDR3 is TGTGCCAGTAATAGGCAGGGGGCATGGGGCACTGAAGCTTTCTTT.